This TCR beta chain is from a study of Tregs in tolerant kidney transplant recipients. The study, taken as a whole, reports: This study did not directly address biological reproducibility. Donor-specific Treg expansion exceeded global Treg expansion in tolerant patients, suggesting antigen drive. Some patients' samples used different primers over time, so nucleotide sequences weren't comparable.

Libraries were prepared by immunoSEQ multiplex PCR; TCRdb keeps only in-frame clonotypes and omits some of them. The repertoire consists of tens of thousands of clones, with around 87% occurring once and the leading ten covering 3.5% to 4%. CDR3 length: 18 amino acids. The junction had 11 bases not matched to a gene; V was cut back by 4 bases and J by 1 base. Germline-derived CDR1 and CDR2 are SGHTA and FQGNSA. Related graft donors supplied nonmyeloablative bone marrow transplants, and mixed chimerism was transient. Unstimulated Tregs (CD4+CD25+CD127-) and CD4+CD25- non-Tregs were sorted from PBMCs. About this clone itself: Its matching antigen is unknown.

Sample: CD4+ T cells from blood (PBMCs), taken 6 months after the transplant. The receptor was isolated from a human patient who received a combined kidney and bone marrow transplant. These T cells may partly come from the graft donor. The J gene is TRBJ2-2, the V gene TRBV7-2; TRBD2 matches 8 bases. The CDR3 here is CASSWLKGREVNTGELFF. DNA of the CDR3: TGTGCCAGCAGCTGGCTGAAGGGGCGGGAGGTGAACACCGGGGAGCTGTTTTTT.